A selection of T cell receptor beta chains follows, all from one sample in a study of patients and donors after allogeneic stem cell transplantation. TCRdb fed the RT-PCR reads into MiXCR, producing one record per CDR3 protein. The data hold approximately 24,000 distinct CDR3 sequences, with roughly 43% observed a single time. The material sequenced was blood, either unsorted or a sorted T cell fraction (not recorded which). The receptors stem from a human donor who was either an allogeneic HSCT recipient or a stem cell or donor lymphocyte infusion donor (not recorded which). It is not recorded whose cells these are; they may come from a transplant donor. Each CDR3 is given with its conserved first and last residue. The order of the fields is V gene, clone size, J gene, D gene, CDR3 DNA, CDR3 protein. The D gene is left open where the match is weak. Expanded clones are given a class, and other clones once, few, many or no size at all.

V: TRBV6-5
size: few
J: TRBJ2-2
D: NA
DNA: TGTGCCAGCAGTTACTCGGGGACCTCCTCGATTATGGAGCTGTTTTTT
CDR3: CASSYSGTSSIMELFF

V: TRBV12-3/TRBV12-4
size: NA
J: TRBJ2-2
D: NA
DNA: TGTGCCAGCAGGGGACCCTACACCGGGGAGCTGTTTTTT
CDR3: CASRGPYTGELFF

V: TRBV12-3/TRBV12-4
size: NA
J: TRBJ1-4
D: NA
DNA: TGTGCCAGCACCAGCGATGGGGCAACTAATGAAAAACTGTTTTTT
CDR3: CASTSDGATNEKLFF

V: TRBV24-1
size: NA
J: TRBJ1-1
D: TRBD1
DNA: TGTGCCCCGGACAGGGGCCGAAAGCAATGGAACACTGAAGCTTTCTTT
CDR3: CAPDRGRKQWNTEAFF

V: TRBV18
size: NA
J: TRBJ1-1
D: NA
DNA: TGTGCCAGCTCATCAACAGGGAAATTGGCCCTCCTATCTATGGGAGCTTTCTTT
CDR3: CASSSTGKLALLSMGAFF

V: TRBV29-1
size: NA
J: TRBJ2-2
D: NA
DNA: TGCAGCGTTAAGACCGACCTTACGGCCGGGGAGCTGTTTTTT
CDR3: CSVKTDLTAGELFF

V: TRBV6-5
size: many
J: TRBJ1-2
D: TRBD1
DNA: TGTGCCAGCAGTCAGGAGGGGGCGCGAGGCTATGGCTACACCTTC
CDR3: CASSQEGARGYGYTF

V: TRBV20-1
size: few
J: TRBJ2-1
D: NA
DNA: TGCAGTGCTGTGGACCGGGGCCGCTCCTACAATGAGCAGTTCTTC
CDR3: CSAVDRGRSYNEQFF

V: TRBV6-5
size: few
J: TRBJ1-5
D: NA
DNA: TGTGCCAGCAGTCCCCCGGGCCGTAATCAGCCCCAGCATTTT
CDR3: CASSPPGRNQPQHF

V: TRBV21-1
size: NA
J: TRBJ1-5
D: NA
DNA: TGTGCCAGCAGCAAAGACAGGGGCGCAAGTCAGCCCCAGCATTTT
CDR3: CASSKDRGASQPQHF

V: TRBV9
size: NA
J: TRBJ2-3
D: TRBD2
DNA: TGTGCCAGCAGCGTGGGACTAGCGGGGGGGCGGTCGACAGATACGCAGTATTTT
CDR3: CASSVGLAGGRSTDTQYF

V: TRBV7-3
size: few
J: TRBJ2-1
D: TRBD2
DNA: TGTGCCAGCAGCTCCGGACTAGCGGTTTACAATGAGCAGTTCTTC
CDR3: CASSSGLAVYNEQFF